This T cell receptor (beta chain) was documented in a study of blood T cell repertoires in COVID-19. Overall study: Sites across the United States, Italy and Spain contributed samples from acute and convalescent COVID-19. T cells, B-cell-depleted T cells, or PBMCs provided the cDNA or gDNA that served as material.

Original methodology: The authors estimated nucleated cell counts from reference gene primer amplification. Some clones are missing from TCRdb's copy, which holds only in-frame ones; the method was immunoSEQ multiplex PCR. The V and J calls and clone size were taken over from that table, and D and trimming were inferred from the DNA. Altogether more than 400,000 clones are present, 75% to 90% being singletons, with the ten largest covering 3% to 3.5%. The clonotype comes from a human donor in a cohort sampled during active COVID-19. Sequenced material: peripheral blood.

For the CDR3, the DNA is TGTGCCAGCAGCTTAGATGGTGAGGTGGGACTAGCGGGAGGAACGAAAACATCCTACGAGCAGTACTTC. This sequence encodes CASSLDGEVGLAGGTKTSYEQYF. The chain uses TRBV11-3 and TRBJ2-7; 15 bases fit TRBD2. The CDR3 sequence is 23 residues long. V lost 0 bases and J lost 1; bases outside the gene matches: 19. Germline V gives CDR1 SGHNT, CDR2 YENEEA. The full variable domain, in which reference TRBV11-3 and TRBJ2-7 provide the parts outside the CDR3, is EAGVVQSPRYKIIEKKQPVAFWCNPISGHNTLYWYLQNLGQGPELLIRYENEEAVDDSQLPKDRFSAERLKGVDSTLKIQPAELGDSAVYLCASSLDGEVGLAGGTKTSYEQYFGPGTRLTVT.